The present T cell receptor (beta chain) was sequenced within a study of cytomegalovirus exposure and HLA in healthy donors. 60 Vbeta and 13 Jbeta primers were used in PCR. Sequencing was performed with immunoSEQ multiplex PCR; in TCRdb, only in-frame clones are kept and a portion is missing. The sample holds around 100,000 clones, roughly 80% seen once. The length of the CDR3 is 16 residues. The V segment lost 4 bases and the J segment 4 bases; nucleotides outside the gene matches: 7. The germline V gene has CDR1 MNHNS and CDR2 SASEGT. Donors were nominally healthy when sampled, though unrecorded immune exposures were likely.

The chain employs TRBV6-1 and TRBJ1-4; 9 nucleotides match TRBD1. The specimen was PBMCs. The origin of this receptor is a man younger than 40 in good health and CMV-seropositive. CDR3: CASSVLRGQGNEKLFF. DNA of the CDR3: TGTGCCAGCAGTGTGCTGCGGGGACAGGGTAATGAAAAACTGTTTTTT.